Following are 29 T cell receptor beta chains from one sample sequenced in a study of a mutant IDH1 vaccine in newly diagnosed glioma. Indicated time point: baseline, week 1 (first vaccination visit). The treatment was: pre-vaccination baseline after standard-of-care therapy. Profiled with immunoSEQ multiplex PCR; TCRdb holds only in-frame clones, not every one. In the table there are 20,000 to 25,000 clones, roughly 90% of which are singletons. The sequencing here drew on PBMCs, taken from a glioma patient treated with radiotherapy, temozolomide or both. Receptors were obtained from a man younger than 45 with glioma.

In DNA, the CDR3 is TGTGCTAGTGGTTTGTCTACAGGAGAAGCTTTCTTT. The encoded protein is CASGLSTGEAFF. The chain uses TRBV12-5 and TRBJ1-1, with D possibly matching TRBD1 (5 bases). V lost 2 bases and J 8 bases, leaving 9 bases between the germline ends. Germline lookup yields CDR1 LGHNT and CDR2 FRNRAP. The CDR3 is 12 amino acids.

The V and J genes are TRBV25-1 and TRBJ1-4; 8 bases fit TRBD1. V was pared by 6 bases and J by 4 bases, with 1 base of the junction left unmatched. Per the germline V gene, CDR1 is MGHDK and CDR2 is SYGVNS. CDR3 length equals 13 residues. The CDR3 is CASRDRGNEKLFF. CDR3 sequence (DNA): TGTGCCAGCAGAGACAGGGGTAATGAAAAACTGTTTTTT.

V is TRBV6-1 and J is TRBJ1-5; 11 positions agree with TRBD1. Germline CDR1 is MNHNS and CDR2 is SASEGT. The CDR3 covers 18 residues. Trimming at V came to 2 bases and at J to 0 bases, leaving 6 bases not matched to a gene. The CDR3 here is CASSERTGGRYSNQPQHF. Written as DNA, the CDR3 is TGTGCCAGCAGTGAAAGGACAGGGGGCAGGTATAGCAATCAGCCCCAGCATTTT.

This chain's CDR3 is CASSTPGQGAGNTIYF. CDR3 DNA: TGTGCCAGTAGTACCCCCGGACAGGGGGCTGGAAACACCATATATTTT. The chain carries TRBV19 and TRBJ1-3, with TRBD1 matching 10 bases. Germline trimming cut 4 bases from V and 2 bases from J; bases unmatched to any gene: 5. CDR1 LNHDA and CDR2 SQIVND come from the germline V gene (reference sequence). The CDR3 runs 16 residues.

V usage is TRBV27 and J usage is TRBJ2-4; no firm D call. Germline CDR1 MNHEY, CDR2 SMNVEV (reference sequence). V gave up 3 bases and J gave up 0 bases, with 12 bases separating them. This CDR3 is built from 16 residues. The CDR3 nucleotides read TGTGCCAGCAGTTTCCACCTCTCTCTAGCCAAAAACATTCAGTACTTC. This translates into CASSFHLSLAKNIQYF.

This chain joins TRBV7-2 and TRBJ2-5; D is unclear. V dropped 6 bases and J dropped 1 base, with 9 bases sitting between them. The CDR3 extends over 13 amino acids. Per the germline V gene, CDR1 is SGHTA and CDR2 is FQGNSA. CDR3 DNA sequence: TGTGCCAGCAGACGAGGAGTCCAAGAGACCCAGTACTTC. Protein sequence: CASRRGVQETQYF.

The V and J genes are TRBV19 and TRBJ1-2, with D possibly matching TRBD1 (6 bases). The CDR3 spans 13 residues. Trimming shortened V by 4 bases and J by 5 bases, and 11 bases separated the two germline ends. Germline V gives CDR1 LNHDA, CDR2 SQIVND (reference sequence). CDR3 in DNA: TGTGCCAGTAGTACAGGACAGACTTATGGCTACACCTTC. Its protein is CASSTGQTYGYTF.

This chain uses TRBV5-4 with TRBJ2-3, with unresolved D. Germline assignment: CDR1 SGHNT and CDR2 YYREEE (reference sequence). Trimming took 0 bases from V and 6 from J, leaving 11 bases between them. This CDR3 has 14 amino acids. The DNA for the CDR3 is TGTGCCAGCAGCTTGGCCCAAGTTAGGGATACGCAGTATTTT. It translates to CASSLAQVRDTQYF.

The table lists this clone with a count of one. The rearrangement joins TRBV5-1 to TRBJ2-4; D might be TRBD1 (5 bases). Germline CDR1 SGHRS, CDR2 YFSETQ. The V end lost 0 bases, the J end lost 1 base, and 11 bases lay between the germline ends. The CDR3 has 16 residues. The CDR3 reads CASSLGGSEAKNIQYF. The CDR3 region has the DNA TGCGCCAGCAGCTTGGGGGGCTCTGAGGCCAAAAACATTCAGTACTTC.

CDR3 sequence: CASSPGPNTEAFF. In nucleotides, the CDR3 is TGTGCCAGCAGCCCCGGACCTAACACTGAAGCTTTCTTT. This sequence joins TRBV7-6 and TRBJ1-1; D is undetermined. This CDR3 has 13 amino acids. V lost 5 bases, J lost 2 bases, and 9 bases lay in between. The germline CDR1 and CDR2 sequences are SGHVS and FNYEAQ.

In DNA, the CDR3 is TGTGCCAGCAGTTACTCGCCCAGGGGGAACACTGAAGCTTTCTTT. Its protein is CASSYSPRGNTEAFF. The chain carries TRBV6-6 and TRBJ1-1; TRBD1 is a possible D gene (6 bases). Germline V gene data show CDR1 as MNHNY and CDR2 as SVGAGI (reference sequence). Trimming took 0 bases from V and 1 from J, leaving 9 bases between them. The CDR3 is made up of 15 amino acids.

The V call is TRBV5-1, the J call TRBJ2-1; D is unclear. The length of the CDR3 is 15 residues. Germline-derived CDR1 and CDR2 are SGHRS and YFSETQ. Trimming removed 1 base at V and 6 bases at J, with 14 bases between. The CDR3 nucleotides are TGCGCCAGCAGCTTGTCAAGCGTCTCCCTCAATGAGCAGTTCTTC. Its protein is CASSLSSVSLNEQFF.

The gene calls are TRBV7-7 and TRBJ2-7; 9 bases match TRBD1. After removal of 8 bases from V and 2 bases from J, the junction contained 10 bases not matched to a gene. Germline V gene sequence: CDR1 SSHAT, CDR2 FNYEAQ (reference sequence). This CDR3 is 15 amino acids long. The CDR3 coding sequence is TGTGCCAGCGCCCCCGGGACAGGGTTAACCTACGAGCAGTACTTC. Its translation is CASAPGTGLTYEQYF.

The chain uses TRBV5-6 and TRBJ2-1; D tentatively reads TRBD1 or TRBD2 (5 bases each). This CDR3 has 13 residues. Germline CDR1 and CDR2: SGHDT and YYEEEE. Trimming cost V 7 bases and J 9 bases, with 17 bases left between them. The CDR3 loop reads CASGTAQGGEQFF. As DNA, the CDR3 is TGTGCCAGCGGGACGGCCCAGGGTGGTGAGCAGTTCTTC.

This chain connects TRBV5-4 to TRBJ2-3; possibly TRBD1 for D (5 bases). V lost 4 bases and J 6 bases, leaving 18 bases between the germline ends. The CDR3 consists of 15 residues. Germline V lookup: CDR1 SGHNT, CDR2 YYREEE (reference sequence). The CDR3 region has the DNA TGTGCCAGCAGCCCCATAGCTAAACAGGACGATACGCAGTATTTT. It is translated as CASSPIAKQDDTQYF.

The chain couples TRBV18 to TRBJ1-4, with D possibly matching TRBD1 (5 bases). The CDR3 contains 17 residues. Trimming pared 3 bases from V and 0 bases from J, leaving 14 bases between. CDR1 is KGHSH and CDR2 is LQKENI in the germline V gene. The CDR3 DNA sequence: TGTGCCAGCTCACCCACGGGACTGAGGGCAACTAATGAAAAACTGTTTTTT. Translation: CASSPTGLRATNEKLFF.

The chain has TRBV10-2 and TRBJ2-3; D tentatively fits TRBD1 or TRBD2 (6 bases each). The germline CDR1 and CDR2 sequences are WSHSY and SAAADI. This CDR3 region has 15 residues. V was cut by 9 bases and J by 0 bases, with 16 bases left in between. In DNA form, the CDR3 reads TGCGCCAGTAATCCCCGGGGGCAGAGCACAGATACGCAGTATTTT. Translated, it gives CASNPRGQSTDTQYF.

The rearrangement uses TRBV19 and TRBJ1-1; 9 bases are a match to TRBD1. The CDR3 sequence is 14 residues long. Losses at the gene ends were 7 bases for V and 3 bases for J; bases not matched to a gene: 6. Germline loops: CDR1 LNHDA, CDR2 SQIVND (reference sequence). The CDR3 DNA follows: TGTGCCAGTACGGACAGGGGCGCGGACACTGAAGCTTTCTTT. The encoded protein is CASTDRGADTEAFF.

CDR3 amino acids: CASRPIISAGNTIYF. CDR3 nucleotides: TGCGCCAGCCGACCGATAATCAGCGCTGGAAACACCATATATTTT. The chain carries TRBV5-1 and TRBJ1-3; D is unclear. The V gene's germline CDR1 is SGHRS and CDR2 YFSETQ. The CDR3 runs 15 residues. V lost 7 bases and J lost 2, with 16 bases in between.

In this sample, this clone turned up a few times. J is TRBJ2-2 and V is TRBV6-1; 10 bases agree with TRBD1. This CDR3 spans 14 amino acids. J was trimmed by 4 bases and V by 8 bases; bases with no gene match: 4. CDR1 MNHNS and CDR2 SASEGT come from the germline V gene. CDR3 coding DNA: TGTGCCAGCCAGGACAGGGGGTTCACCGGGGAGCTGTTTTTT. Translation: CASQDRGFTGELFF.

The chain employs TRBV5-1 and TRBJ2-5; maybe TRBD2 (7 bases). This CDR3 contains 14 residues. Per germline, CDR1 SGHRS and CDR2 YFSETQ. Trimming took 4 bases from V and 5 from J, leaving 15 bases between them. The chain's CDR3 is CASSASGGRETQYF. The CDR3 coding sequence is TGCGCCAGCAGCGCCTCGGGGGGCCGGGAGACCCAGTACTTC.

The chain recombines TRBV7-9 with TRBJ1-1; D not certain. Germline V gene sequence: CDR1 SEHNR, CDR2 FQNEAQ (reference sequence). Trimming took 1 base from V and 4 from J, leaving 4 bases between them. The CDR3 spans 12 residues. CDR3 in amino acids: CASSLVATEAFF. For the CDR3, the DNA is TGTGCCAGCAGCTTAGTTGCCACTGAAGCTTTCTTT.

The genes are TRBV7-9 and TRBJ2-7, with TRBD2 matching 12 bases. Germline values: CDR1 SEHNR, CDR2 FQNEAQ (reference sequence). The J segment lost 2 bases and the V segment lost 0 bases, leaving 5 bases of the junction unmatched. The CDR3 has 17 amino acids. This CDR3 is CASSLAALAGGPYEQYF. The CDR3 DNA follows: TGTGCCAGCAGCTTAGCGGCACTAGCGGGAGGCCCCTACGAGCAGTACTTC.

This chain links TRBV7-9 with TRBJ2-5, with D possibly being TRBD1 (5 bases). The length of the CDR3 is 13 residues. Germline loops: CDR1 SEHNR, CDR2 FQNEAQ (reference sequence). V was cut by 1 base and J by 4 bases, with 7 bases left in between. In DNA, the CDR3 is TGTGCCAGCAGCTTAGAGGGGCGAGAGACCCAGTACTTC. Translated, it gives CASSLEGRETQYF. The full variable domain, completed using reference TRBV7-9 and TRBJ2-5, is DTGVSQNPRHKITKRGQNVTFRCDPISEHNRLYWYRQTLGQGPEFLTYFQNEAQLEKSRLLSDRFSAERPKGSFSTLEIQRTEQGDSAMYLCASSLEGRETQYFGPGTRLLVL.

The J gene is TRBJ2-5, the V gene TRBV18; possible D gene TRBD2, 6 bases. This CDR3 has 12 residues. V lost 4 bases to trimming and J lost 3 bases, with 6 bases between them. Germline V CDR1 and CDR2: KGHSH, LQKENI. CDR3 amino acids: CASSLAEETQYF. As DNA, the CDR3 is TGTGCCAGCTCACTAGCGGAAGAGACCCAGTACTTC. Full variable domain (rest looked up from reference TRBV18 and TRBJ2-5): NAGVMQNPRHLVRRRGQEARLRCSPMKGHSHVYWYRQLPEEGLKFMVYLQKENIIDESGMPKERFSAEFPKEGPSILRIQQVVRGDSAAYFCASSLAEETQYFGPGTRLLVL.

The rearrangement links TRBV14 to TRBJ2-1, with TRBD2 matching over 8 bases. Unmatched junction bases numbered 17, after V lost 1 base and J lost 0 bases. CDR3 length: 21 amino acids. CDR1 and CDR2 (germline): SGHDN, FVKESK. The chain's CDR3 is CASSQVRLPRGRPSSYNEQFF. For the CDR3, the DNA is TGTGCCAGCAGCCAAGTTAGGCTTCCGCGCGGGAGGCCGAGCTCCTACAATGAGCAGTTCTTC.

This chain links TRBV6-5 with TRBJ2-7, with D perhaps TRBD2 (6 bases). V lost 5 bases and J 0 bases, leaving 11 bases between the germline ends. CDR3 size: 14 residues. Per the germline V gene, CDR1 is MNHEY and CDR2 is SVGAGI. The CDR3 coding sequence is TGTGCCAGCAGTAGCGGGTTAAGCTCCTACGAGCAGTACTTC. It specifies CASSSGLSSYEQYF.

The chain is built from TRBV7-8 and TRBJ1-2; weak D call: TRBD1 (6 bases). Deletions cut 1 base from V and 4 bases from J, with 7 bases between. CDR1 SGHVS and CDR2 FQNEAQ come from the germline V gene. The CDR3 length is 13 residues. The CDR3 nucleotides are TGTGCCAGCAGCTTAGGCAGGGGCTATGGCTACACCTTC. It translates to CASSLGRGYGYTF.

This chain uses TRBV2 with TRBJ1-5; 11 bases line up with TRBD1. In germline, CDR1 is SNHLY, CDR2 FYNNEI. V shed 0 bases and J 7 bases; nucleotides not matched to a gene: 5. The CDR3 contains 16 residues. The CDR3 loop reads CASSEAGQGAQQPQHF. In DNA, the CDR3 is TGTGCCAGCAGTGAAGCCGGACAGGGGGCACAGCAGCCCCAGCATTTT.